This TCR beta chain was obtained from a study of T cell changes during pregnancy in multiple sclerosis. TCRdb keeps only in-frame clones here, not all; method: immunoSEQ multiplex PCR. The profile shows 80,000 to 95,000 clones, around 95% of them singletons. In this sample, this clone turned up once. Per the germline V gene, CDR1 is SNHLY and CDR2 is FYNNEI. This CDR3 region has 13 residues. Trimming stripped 6 bases from V and 4 bases from J, with 10 bases between. This specimen consisted of peripheral blood, obtained in the third trimester of pregnancy. The receptor comes from a female donor in good health, enrolled as a control in a pregnancy study. The chain uses TRBV2 and TRBJ1-3; D possibly corresponds to TRBD1 (5 bases). CDR3 nucleotides: TGTGCCAGCAGAGCCGACAGAGGAAACACCATATATTTT. Its protein product is CASRADRGNTIYF.